This T cell receptor (beta chain) originates from a study of blood T cells in healthy people across ages (dated by TCRdb to about 2015). Regarding the research as a whole: Template switching captured roughly one uniquely barcoded TCR beta cDNA molecule per two T cells in model experiments. The study measured age-related changes in TCR beta repertoire diversity using deep sequencing normalized with unique cDNA molecular identifiers. Four age groups were formed from the donors: young (average approximately 15 years), middle-aged (more than 35), aged (under 70) and long-lived (roughly 88). Donors of different ages were randomly distributed across sequencing lanes to avoid experimental bias. For two donors (one aged 18 to 29 and one aged 80 or older), the study analyzed two additional independent replicas of 1 million unique cDNA reads from the same blood draw. Study-level results and caveats: Observed TCR beta diversity correlated strongly with the percentage of naive T cells measured by flow cytometry. Donor CMV infection status was unknown, potentially confounding age-related changes in expanded clonotypes. Estimates of total diversity from one million sequenced T cells were regarded as lower bounds and underestimates. Bulk unsorted PBMC profiling prevented conclusive comparison of naive and antigen-experienced compartments. Compared with the aged group, the long-lived group had more naive CD4+ T cells, fewer expanded clones and increased TCR diversity, suggesting age selection. As age increased, observed TCR beta diversity per million T cells dropped in a roughly linear way, and a significant reduction was already evident by age around 41.

Notes on this clonotype: The antigen it binds to is not known. No per-base quality is available; no much larger clone lies one base away.

The 39 donors, aged roughly 6 to 90 years, were systemically healthy Caucasian individuals from Russia. Each donor gave ten milliliters of peripheral blood, drawn into EDTA-treated Vacutainer tubes. Ficoll-Paque density-gradient centrifugation was used to isolate PBMCs, with at least 7 million per sample. Total RNA was extracted from PBMCs with Trizol reagent, with at least 6 micrograms obtained per sample. For every donor, an aliquot of PBMCs went through flow cytometry to measure the percentages of naive CD45RAhigh/CD27high T cells. The protocol used for the library was 5' RACE. Sequenced on an Illumina HiSeq 2500. The second PCR ran for roughly 7 to 11 cycles and used a J-beta primer mix along with a sample-barcoded 5' primer. A unique molecular identifier was introduced onto each TCR beta cDNA molecule by a template-switch 5' adaptor carrying 12 random nucleotides. Each sample yielded at least 2.5 million CDR3-containing paired-end reads. First-strand cDNA synthesis was performed from all RNA using the Mint cDNA synthesis kit, with priming by a TRBC-specific oligonucleotide. Following uracil-DNA glycosylase treatment, all cDNA underwent a first 18-cycle PCR with the universal primers M1SS and BC2_uni_R. In the paper's pipeline: For normalization, 1 million high-quality reads were randomly selected from each sample, with every read carrying a distinct molecular identifier. Reads with shared molecular identifiers were discarded instead of being binned into consensus sequences. MiTCR, run with a Q25 quality threshold and the strictest error-elimination algorithm, handled CDR3 identification, clonotype clustering and error correction. A nonparametric unseen species model using Euler transformation provided a lower-bound estimate of total TCR beta diversity. Using fastp at Q25 and MiXCR, TCRdb reprocessed the public reads and kept productive beta chains. Rows with a matching CDR3 protein are joined into one entry that keeps the most common DNA and genes. The V and J calls and clone size are TCRdb's, not the authors'. In this sample the table shows 550,000 to 750,000 distinct CDR3 sequences, approximately 21% of which occur a single time. The ten biggest clones cover roughly 3.6% of the sample.

Taken from the germline V gene, the CDR1 and CDR2 loops are MNHEY and SVGAGI. The CDR3 goes from the cysteine to the phenylalanine over 15 residues. The kept DNA is CDR3 alone, 45 bases in frame from the first base. Trimming leaves V shorter by 2 bases and J shorter by 5 bases, with the junction holding 8 bases beyond the gene matches. The V and J genes are TRBV6-5 and TRBJ1-2, with 7 central nucleotides matching TRBD1. Specimen: blood. The clonotype was recovered from a man between 65 and 85 years old in good health. The CDR3 amino acid sequence is: CASSYTAGQLYGYTF. At the DNA level, the sequence is TGTGCCAGCAGTTACACTGCGGGACAGCTTTATGGCTACACCTTC.